The text below deals with one TCR beta chain. Germline values: CDR1 MDHEN, CDR2 SYDVKM. The CDR3 consists of 17 residues. V lost 6 bases to trimming and J lost 1 base, with 19 bases between them. The data belong to a study of blood T cell repertoires in COVID-19. Authors' methods: Amplification with reference gene primers provided the estimates of nucleated cell counts. The table came from immunoSEQ multiplex PCR; TCRdb's copy has only in-frame clones and leaves some out. The DNA was the basis for D and trimming; V, J and clone size are from that table. Of about 270,000 clones in the sample, around 86% were seen once.

This clonotype was obtained from a human donor in a cohort sampled during active COVID-19. The sequenced sample was peripheral blood. The rearrangement uses TRBV28 and TRBJ2-4; D unresolved. CDR3 in amino acids: CASSFSRGTMAKNIQYF. CDR3 DNA sequence: TGTGCCAGCAGCTTTAGCCGTGGAACCATGGCCAAAAACATTCAGTACTTC.